These T cell receptor beta chains were read from a single sample in a study of cytomegalovirus exposure and HLA in healthy donors. Assay: immunoSEQ multiplex PCR; the TCRdb copy retains only in-frame clones and omits some. The sample has roughly 150,000 clones, around 80% seen once. The specimen was PBMCs. The source of these receptors is a woman aged 40 to 55 in good health and CMV-seropositive. CDR3s include the opening cysteine and the closing phenylalanine or tryptophan. The D gene is left open where the match is weak. Part of the rows lack a size; the others show once, few, many or a class for expanded clones.

D	V	size	J	DNA	CDR3
NA	TRBV7-3	NA	TRBJ1-2	TGTGCCAGCAGCCTGACTCGGTTGGATGGCTACACCTTC	CASSLTRLDGYTF
TRBD1	TRBV28	NA	TRBJ1-3	TGTGCCAGCAGTGGGACAGGGACGGCCGCTGGAAACACCATATATTTT	CASSGTGTAAGNTIYF
NA	TRBV4-2	few	TRBJ1-1	TGTGCCAGCAGCCAAGATTGGAGGCGACCTGAAGCTTTCTTT	CASSQDWRRPEAFF
NA	TRBV30	NA	TRBJ2-1	TGTGCCTGGAGTCAGGGGGGTAATATATGGCCGTTCTTC	CAWSQGGNIWPFF
NA	TRBV29-1	NA	TRBJ2-1	TGCAGCGTTGTAATCCGAAAGAGCTCCTACAATGAGCAGTTCTTC	CSVVIRKSSYNEQFF
NA	TRBV5-6	NA	TRBJ1-1	TGTGCCAGCAGCTTGTGGGGGGTTACTGAAGCTTTCTTT	CASSLWGVTEAFF
NA	TRBV10-3	NA	TRBJ1-4	TGTGCCATCGGAACCGGGGGTGAAAAACTGTTTTTT	CAIGTGGEKLFF
TRBD1	TRBV30	NA	TRBJ2-3	TGTGCCTGGAGTACGGGACAGGGAACAGATACGCAGTATTTT	CAWSTGQGTDTQYF
TRBD2	TRBV5-1	NA	TRBJ2-7	TGCGCCAGCAGAGAACTAGCGGGGAGCATCTACGAGCAGTACTTC	CASRELAGSIYEQYF
NA	TRBV11-2	once	TRBJ1-2	TGTGCCAGCAGCTTAGTCGGGAACAGGGATGGCTACACCTTC	CASSLVGNRDGYTF
TRBD2	TRBV2	NA	TRBJ2-3	TGTGCCAGCAGTGAAGCGCGCGGGGGAGGGACAGATACGCAGTATTTT	CASSEARGGGTDTQYF
TRBD2	TRBV7-3	once	TRBJ2-5	TGTGCCAGCAGCCAAGGACTAGCGGGGATACAAGAGACCCAGTACTTC	CASSQGLAGIQETQYF
TRBD1	TRBV2	NA	TRBJ1-2	TGTGCCAGCAGGGCAGGGGGCTGGGGCTACACCTTC	CASRAGGWGYTF
NA	TRBV19	NA	TRBJ1-5	TGTGCCAGTAGTACCCGACAGGAGCGTCAGCCCCAGCATTTT	CASSTRQERQPQHF
NA	TRBV18	NA	TRBJ1-2	TGTGCCAGCTCCCACAGGGTTGACTATGGCTACACCTTC	CASSHRVDYGYTF
NA	TRBV7-9	once	TRBJ1-1	TGTGCCAGCAGCTTAGTAGTTTACACTGAAGCTTTCTTT	CASSLVVYTEAFF
NA	TRBV4-3	few	TRBJ2-7	TGCGCCAGCAGCCAAGATGTCCGAGAGCCCTACGAGCAGTACTTC	CASSQDVREPYEQYF
NA	TRBV6-5	NA	TRBJ1-2	TGTGCCAGCAGTTTGGGGGGTCGGGGCTACACCTTC	CASSLGGRGYTF
TRBD1	TRBV7-2	NA	TRBJ1-3	TGTGCCAGCAGCTTAGTCGGGACAGGGCTAAACACCATATATTTT	CASSLVGTGLNTIYF
NA	TRBV2	NA	TRBJ2-5	TGTGCCAGCAGGGTGAGGGAGACCCAGTACTTC	CASRVRETQYF
TRBD1	TRBV28	NA	TRBJ1-2	TGTGCCAGCAGTTTTTTCATCGGGACAGGGGCTACCTATGGCTACACCTTC	CASSFFIGTGATYGYTF
NA	TRBV19	NA	TRBJ2-2	TGTGCCAGTAGTATGGGCGGGGTGAACACCGGGGAGCTGTTTTTT	CASSMGGVNTGELFF
NA	TRBV19	NA	TRBJ1-2	TGTGCCAGTTCCGGGACTATCTCTGGCTACACCTTC	CASSGTISGYTF
NA	TRBV4-1	NA	TRBJ2-1	TGCGCCAGCAGCCAACTGTCCGGGGTGGGTGAGCAGTTCTTC	CASSQLSGVGEQFF
TRBD1	TRBV7-6	NA	TRBJ1-6	TGTGCCAGCAGCCTACGGACAGGGTCACAATCACCCCTCCACTTT	CASSLRTGSQSPLHF
NA	TRBV30	NA	TRBJ2-1	TGTGCCTGGGCCACTAGTGCTTATGAGCAGTTCTTC	CAWATSAYEQFF
NA	TRBV18	NA	TRBJ1-1	TGTGCCAGCTCACCTACTAGTGGCCAGGCGAACACTGAAGCTTTCTTT	CASSPTSGQANTEAFF
TRBD1	TRBV5-4	NA	TRBJ1-2	TGTGCCAGCAGCTTGGGAGACAGGGGCGGTGGCTACACCTTC	CASSLGDRGGGYTF
NA	TRBV18	NA	TRBJ2-2	TGTGCCAGCTCACCCGGGGTTAACACCGGGGAGCTGTTTTTT	CASSPGVNTGELFF
TRBD1	TRBV7-3	NA	TRBJ1-5	TGTGCCAGCAGCTCCAACCCGGGACAGAGAAATCAGCCCCAGCATTTT	CASSSNPGQRNQPQHF
TRBD2	TRBV7-6	NA	TRBJ2-7	TGTGCCGGCAGCTTAACTAGCGGGGGAGCCTGGCTCAACGAGCAGTACTTC	CAGSLTSGGAWLNEQYF
NA	TRBV5-5	NA	TRBJ2-3	TGTGCCAGCAGCTCCTTACCCGGACAGCCTAGCACAGATACGCAGTATTTT	CASSSLPGQPSTDTQYF
TRBD1	TRBV19	few	TRBJ1-5	TGTGCCAGTAGCCCTGGACAGGGCTGGCAGCCCCAGCATTTT	CASSPGQGWQPQHF
TRBD1	TRBV7-2	few	TRBJ2-7	TGTGCCAGCAGCTTAGTAAGGGGGCGGGAGCAGTACTTC	CASSLVRGREQYF
NA	TRBV2	once	TRBJ2-3	TGTGCCAGTAGACAGGACACAGATACGCAGTATTTT	CASRQDTDTQYF
TRBD1	TRBV18	NA	TRBJ2-7	TGTGCCAGCTCACCTGACAGGGTGGAGCAGTACTTC	CASSPDRVEQYF
NA	TRBV2	few	TRBJ1-2	TGTGCCAGCAGGACAGAACCTTATGGCTACACCTTC	CASRTEPYGYTF
NA	TRBV6-6	NA	TRBJ1-1	TGTGCCAGCAGTTACAGAGCAGGGAACCCTGAAGCTTTCTTT	CASSYRAGNPEAFF
NA	TRBV11-2	NA	TRBJ1-4	TGTGCCAGCAGCTTTAGGGGCTCGGGGGTTGTTTTCGAAAAACTGTTTTTT	CASSFRGSGVVFEKLFF
NA	TRBV9	NA	TRBJ1-5	TGTGCCAGCAGCGTAGAAGGTACAGCTCAGCCCCAGCATTTT	CASSVEGTAQPQHF
NA	TRBV30	NA	TRBJ1-4	TGTGCCTGGAGTGTAGTTGCGCGAGGAAAACTGTTTTTT	CAWSVVARGKLFF
TRBD2	TRBV29-1	NA	TRBJ2-4	TGCAGCGTGGGGGGGACTAGCGGGGAAAGTCAGTACTTC	CSVGGTSGESQYF
NA	TRBV19	NA	TRBJ1-1	TGTGCCAGTAGCTTTTCAGGGATCACTGAAGCTTTCTTT	CASSFSGITEAFF
NA	TRBV5-1	NA	TRBJ1-1	TGCGCCAGCAGCGCTGCTTATGGGCAGGGAGGCACTGAAGCTTTCTTT	CASSAAYGQGGTEAFF
TRBD2	TRBV7-8	NA	TRBJ2-2	TGTGCCAGCAGCTTCGGGGGGCGGGGGGCGAACACCGGGGAGCTGTTTTTT	CASSFGGRGANTGELFF
NA	TRBV28	few	TRBJ1-1	TGTGCCAGCCAAGGGCCCGGACAGCGGACTGAAGCTTTCTTT	CASQGPGQRTEAFF
NA	TRBV6-4	NA	TRBJ2-3	TGTGCCAGCAGTGCGACAGGAAGTCACACAGATACGCAGTATTTT	CASSATGSHTDTQYF
NA	TRBV18	NA	TRBJ2-1	TGTGCCAGCTCACCCGACTCAGCCTACAATGAGCAGTTCTTC	CASSPDSAYNEQFF
NA	TRBV18	NA	TRBJ2-7	TGTGCCAGCTCACCACAGAAGACAGGAGTATTCGAAGAGTTACCCTACGAGCAGTACTTC	CASSPQKTGVFEELPYEQYF
TRBD2	TRBV7-7	NA	TRBJ2-2	TGTGCTAGCTCTGAGGGAGGGTCCGGGGAGCTGTTTTTT	CASSEGGSGELFF
NA	TRBV7-6	NA	TRBJ2-1	TGTGCCAGCAGCTTGGAAATAGCGCTCAATGAGCAGTTCTTC	CASSLEIALNEQFF